Listed here are 21 T cell receptor beta chains from one sample, sequenced in a study of a mutant IDH1 vaccine in newly diagnosed glioma. Time point of the sample: week 35, safety follow-up. In the vaccine, a single dose held 300 ug of the mutant IDH1 20-mer peptide, along with topical imiquimod. These receptors are not linked to any known antigen. Data came from immunoSEQ multiplex PCR; TCRdb stores just in-frame clones and leaves some out. The sample lists about 45,000 clones, 85% to 95% occurring once. Here the sequenced sample was PBMCs, taken from a glioma patient whose treatment included an IDH1 peptide vaccine. These receptors came from a man aged 50-59 years with glioma.

The rearrangement joins TRBV9 to TRBJ2-1; D may correspond to TRBD1 or TRBD2 (5 bases each). V was trimmed by 0 bases and J by 9 bases, leaving 13 bases between them. In germline, CDR1 is SGDLS, CDR2 YYNGEE. The CDR3 is 14 amino acids. The CDR3 DNA follows: TGTGCCAGCAGCGTAGAGGGACGTACAAGTGAGCAGTTCTTC. Translation: CASSVEGRTSEQFF.

The chain carries TRBV29-1 and TRBJ1-3; 7 bases match TRBD1. V gave up 7 bases and J gave up 4 bases; unmatched junction bases: 7. The CDR3 totals 13 residues. From germline, CDR1 is SQVTM and CDR2 ANQGSEA. CDR3 nucleotide sequence: TGCAGCGCTGCCAAGGGACAGGGAAACACCATATATTTT. Its translation is CSAAKGQGNTIYF.

This rearrangement joins TRBV5-4 to TRBJ2-1; 9 nucleotides match TRBD2. CDR3 length: 15 amino acids. The germline CDR1 and CDR2 sequences are SGHNT and YYREEE (reference sequence). Unmatched junction bases numbered 0, after V lost 1 base and J lost 1 base. CDR3 residues: CASSLLAGSYNEQFF. The DNA for the CDR3 is TGTGCCAGCAGCTTGCTAGCGGGGTCCTACAATGAGCAGTTCTTC.

The J gene is TRBJ2-2, the V gene TRBV21-1; the DNA was not used to check the table's D call, TRBD2. TRBV21-1 is listed as a pseudogene. This CDR3 has 18 amino acids. The CDR3 region has the DNA TGTGCCAGCAGCAAAGAGGTTAGCGGGGGTTCGAACACCGGGGAGCTGTTTTTT. Its protein is CASSKEVSGGSNTGELFF.

This clone is classed as medium-sized. The chain has TRBV5-1 and TRBJ1-2, with 7 bases identical to TRBD1. From germline, CDR1 is SGHRS and CDR2 YFSETQ. The CDR3 runs 15 residues. V lost 1 base to trimming and J lost 2 bases; unmatched junction nucleotides: 5. CDR3: CASSLNPQGNYGYTF. In DNA form, the CDR3 reads TGCGCCAGCAGCTTGAATCCACAGGGGAACTATGGCTACACCTTC.

This clone was counted only a few times. V is TRBV7-9 and J is TRBJ1-1; no firm D call. V was pared by 5 bases and J by 0 bases, with 13 bases between. CDR1 is SEHNR, CDR2 FQNEAQ, per germline (reference sequence). CDR3 size: 15 residues. CDR3 sequence reads: CASSPFRSMNTEAFF. In DNA, the CDR3 is TGTGCCAGCAGCCCGTTCAGGTCCATGAACACTGAAGCTTTCTTT.

The rearrangement links TRBV4-1 to TRBJ2-5; D is possibly TRBD1 (6 bases). The J call may be faulty, since TRBJ2-7 better matches the DNA end. From germline, CDR1 is MGHRA and CDR2 YSYEKL. This CDR3 contains 15 residues. The CDR3 DNA reads as TGCGCCAGCAGCCAAGAGCCAGGGGCTGTCTACGAGCAGTACTTC. Protein sequence: CASSQEPGAVYEQYF.

The rearrangement links TRBV7-8 to TRBJ2-5; maybe TRBD1 (5 bases). Trimming pared 9 bases from V and 2 bases from J, leaving 10 bases between. From germline, CDR1 is SGHVS and CDR2 FQNEAQ. The CDR3 has 12 amino acids. The CDR3 sequence is CASNRFQETQYF. DNA for the CDR3: TGTGCCAGTAACAGGTTTCAAGAGACCCAGTACTTC.

The chain employs TRBV11-2 and TRBJ2-1, with D unclear. The CDR3 consists of 13 residues. V gave up 4 bases and J gave up 9 bases, with 13 bases separating them. CDR1 SGHAT and CDR2 FQNNGV come from the germline V gene. The CDR3 spells CASSSPPRFEQFF. The CDR3 region has the DNA TGTGCCAGCAGCTCCCCCCCACGATTTGAGCAGTTCTTC.

The chain couples TRBV4-1 to TRBJ1-4; TRBD1 aligns across 7 bases. J was trimmed by 5 bases and V by 0 bases; bases with no gene match: 12. The CDR3 is 18 residues long. CDR1 MGHRA and CDR2 YSYEKL come from the germline V gene. The CDR3 DNA is TGCGCCAGCAGCCAAGATGGGAGGACAGGCGGAGGAAATGAAAAACTGTTTTTT. It encodes CASSQDGRTGGGNEKLFF.

V is TRBV9 and J is TRBJ2-7, with unresolved D. Germline V CDR1 and CDR2: SGDLS, YYNGEE. The CDR3 totals 14 residues. The V end lost 0 bases, the J end lost 6 bases, and 13 bases lay between the germline ends. The CDR3 is CASSVDHSTGEQYF. The CDR3, as DNA: TGTGCCAGCAGCGTAGACCACAGTACGGGCGAGCAGTACTTC.

The chain joins TRBV5-6 to TRBJ2-5; 8 positions agree with TRBD1. The DNA end is a closer match to TRBJ2-7, so the J assignment may be wrong. Germline V gene lookup returns CDR1 SGHDT and CDR2 YYEEEE. This CDR3 contains 14 residues. This CDR3 reads CASSTGGKPYEQYF. The CDR3 DNA reads as TGTGCCAGCAGTACAGGGGGAAAACCCTACGAGCAGTACTTC.

This rearrangement joins TRBV18 to TRBJ2-2, with D tentatively TRBD2 (6 bases). With 3 bases removed from V and 5 bases from J, the gap between germline ends came to 16 bases. CDR1 KGHSH and CDR2 LQKENI come from the germline V gene. This CDR3 is built from 16 residues. The CDR3 spells CASSPRGEVRTGELFF. Here the CDR3 DNA reads TGTGCCAGCTCACCTCGAGGGGAGGTTAGAACCGGGGAGCTGTTTTTT.

The chain combines TRBV29-1 with TRBJ2-2; no clear D. V was trimmed by 8 bases and J by 0 bases, leaving 19 bases between them. The CDR3 length is 16 residues. The V gene's germline CDR1 is SQVTM and CDR2 ANQGSEA. The CDR3 sequence is CSPLGRLLANTGELFF. As DNA, the CDR3 is TGCAGCCCCCTCGGAAGACTCCTCGCGAACACCGGGGAGCTGTTTTTT.

The V call is TRBV23-1, the J call TRBJ2-7; 7 bases agree with TRBD1. Being an ORF, TRBV23-1 has a function that is uncertain. This CDR3 is built from 15 residues. J lost 3 bases, V lost 1 base, and 6 bases had no gene match. CDR3 region: CASSQCGGDSYEQYF. The CDR3 nucleotides read TGCGCCAGCAGTCAATGTGGTGGGGACAGCTACGAGCAGTACTTC.

V usage is TRBV28 and J usage is TRBJ2-3, with 8 bases that match TRBD2. This CDR3 is 16 amino acids long. V was pared by 6 bases and J by 7 bases, with 15 bases of the junction left unmatched. The germline V gene encodes CDR1 MDHEN and CDR2 SYDVKM. This CDR3 is CASSATSAPHPNTQYF. The CDR3 DNA sequence: TGTGCCAGCAGCGCGACTAGCGCCCCCCACCCGAATACGCAGTATTTT.

This chain uses TRBV23-1 with TRBJ2-2, with D tentatively TRBD1 or TRBD2 (6 bases each). TRBV23-1 carries the ORF label, with uncertain function. CDR3 length: 17 residues. V was trimmed by 7 bases and J by 0 bases, leaving 18 bases between them. Here the CDR3 reads CASTHPEGTSNTGELFF. The DNA of the CDR3 is TGCGCCAGCACCCACCCGGAGGGGACATCGAACACCGGGGAGCTGTTTTTT.

This chain joins TRBV5-1 and TRBJ1-1; 7 nucleotides agree with TRBD1. Germline V gives CDR1 SGHRS, CDR2 YFSETQ. The CDR3 loop spans 15 amino acids. The V gene end was trimmed by 4 bases and the J gene end by 1 base; junction bases not matched to a gene: 7. This CDR3 reads CASSQRTGANTEAFF. In DNA, the CDR3 is TGCGCCAGCAGCCAACGGACAGGAGCGAACACTGAAGCTTTCTTT.

The chain has TRBV14 and TRBJ2-1, with 14 bases that match TRBD2. The CDR3 is made up of 15 amino acids. Trimming cost V 3 bases and J 10 bases; bases outside gene matches: 5. Germline V CDR1 and CDR2: SGHDN, FVKESK. The CDR3 DNA sequence: TGTGCCAGCAGCCAGACTAGCGGGGGGGCTTGGGAGCAGTTCTTC. It encodes CASSQTSGGAWEQFF.

This clone appeared a few times. This chain joins TRBV2 and TRBJ1-1, with D uncertain. V lost 6 bases, J lost 10 bases, and 15 bases lay in between. The germline CDR1 and CDR2 sequences are SNHLY and FYNNEI. This CDR3 contains 12 residues. This chain's CDR3 is CASSKRPLGAFF. The CDR3 DNA follows: TGTGCCAGCAGCAAAAGGCCTCTCGGAGCTTTCTTT.

This clone was detected only once. The gene calls are TRBV11-2 and TRBJ1-1, with a possible D match to TRBD1 (6 bases). This CDR3 is built from 15 residues. The germline V gene encodes CDR1 SGHAT and CDR2 FQNNGV. The germline V and J ends were trimmed by 5 bases and 0 bases, with 13 bases remaining between them. The CDR3 spells CASSPPGHMNTEAFF. The CDR3 coding sequence is TGTGCCAGCAGCCCCCCGGGACACATGAACACTGAAGCTTTCTTT.